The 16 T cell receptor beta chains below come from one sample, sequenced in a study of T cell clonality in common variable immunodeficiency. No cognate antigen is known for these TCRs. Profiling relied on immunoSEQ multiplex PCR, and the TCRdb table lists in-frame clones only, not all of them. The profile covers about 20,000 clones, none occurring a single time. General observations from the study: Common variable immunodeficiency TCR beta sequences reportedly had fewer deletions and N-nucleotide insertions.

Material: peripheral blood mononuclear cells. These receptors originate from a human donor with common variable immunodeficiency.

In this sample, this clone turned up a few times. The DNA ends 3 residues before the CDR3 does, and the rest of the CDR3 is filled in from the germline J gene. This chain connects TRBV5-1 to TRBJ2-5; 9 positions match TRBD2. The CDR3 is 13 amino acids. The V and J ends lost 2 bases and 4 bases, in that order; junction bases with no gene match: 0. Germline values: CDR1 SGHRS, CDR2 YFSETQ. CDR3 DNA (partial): TGCGCCAGCAGCTTAGCGGGAGGAGAGACC. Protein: CASSLAGGET. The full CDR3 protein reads CASSLAGGETQYF.

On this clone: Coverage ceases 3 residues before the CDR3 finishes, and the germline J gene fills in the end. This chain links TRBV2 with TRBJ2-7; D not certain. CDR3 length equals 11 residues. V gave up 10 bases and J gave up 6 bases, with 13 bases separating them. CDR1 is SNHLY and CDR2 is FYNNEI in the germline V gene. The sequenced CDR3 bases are TGTGCCAAGGGCCAAGCTGGCGAG. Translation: CAKGQAGE. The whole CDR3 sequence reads CAKGQAGEQYF.

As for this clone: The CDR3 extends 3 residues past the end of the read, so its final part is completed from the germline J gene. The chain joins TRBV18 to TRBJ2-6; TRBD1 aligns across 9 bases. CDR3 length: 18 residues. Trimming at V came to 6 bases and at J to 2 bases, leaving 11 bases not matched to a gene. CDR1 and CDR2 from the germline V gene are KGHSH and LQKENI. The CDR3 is CASSPIGQGSTGANVLTF. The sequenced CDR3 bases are TGTGCCAGCTCCCCCATCGGACAGGGGAGTACTGGGGCCAACGTC. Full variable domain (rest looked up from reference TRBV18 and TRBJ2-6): NAGVMQNPRHLVRRRGQEARLRCSPMKGHSHVYWYRQLPEEGLKFMVYLQKENIIDESGMPKERFSAEFPKEGPSILRIQQVVRGDSAAYFCASSPIGQGSTGANVLTFGAGSRLTVL.

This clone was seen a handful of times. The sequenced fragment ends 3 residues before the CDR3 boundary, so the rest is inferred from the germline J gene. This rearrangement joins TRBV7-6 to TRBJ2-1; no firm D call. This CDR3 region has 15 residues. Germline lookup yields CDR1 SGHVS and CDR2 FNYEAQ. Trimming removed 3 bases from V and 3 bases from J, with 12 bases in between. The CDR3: CASSLSTLHYNEQFF. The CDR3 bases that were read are TGTGCCAGCAGCTTGTCCACTCTGCACTACAATGAG.

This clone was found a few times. The CDR3 DNA, read in part, is TGTGCCAGTAGCAGACTAGCGGGGGGTAATGAG. This sequence encodes CASSRLAGGNE. In full, the CDR3 is CASSRLAGGNEQFF. The genes are TRBV19 and TRBJ2-1, with TRBD2 matching over 13 bases. The read terminates 3 residues before the CDR3 end, so the remaining end is supplied by the germline J gene. Germline loops: CDR1 LNHDA, CDR2 SQIVND (reference sequence). There are 14 residues in the CDR3. With 6 bases clipped from V and 7 bases from J, the junction kept 3 bases outside the gene matches.

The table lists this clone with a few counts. The CDR3 region is CASSPHSRSTGELFF. Incomplete CDR3 DNA: TGTGCCAGCTCACCCCATTCGCGAAGCACCGGGGAG. The J gene is TRBJ2-2, the V gene TRBV18, with D unresolved. The read halts 3 residues ahead of the CDR3 end, with the missing end drawn from the germline J gene. V lost 3 bases and J lost 4, with 12 bases in between. Germline values: CDR1 KGHSH, CDR2 LQKENI. This CDR3 region has 15 residues. The full variable domain, its missing parts supplied by reference TRBV18 and TRBJ2-2, is NAGVMQNPRHLVRRRGQEARLRCSPMKGHSHVYWYRQLPEEGLKFMVYLQKENIIDESGMPKERFSAEFPKEGPSILRIQQVVRGDSAAYFCASSPHSRSTGELFFGEGSRLTVL.

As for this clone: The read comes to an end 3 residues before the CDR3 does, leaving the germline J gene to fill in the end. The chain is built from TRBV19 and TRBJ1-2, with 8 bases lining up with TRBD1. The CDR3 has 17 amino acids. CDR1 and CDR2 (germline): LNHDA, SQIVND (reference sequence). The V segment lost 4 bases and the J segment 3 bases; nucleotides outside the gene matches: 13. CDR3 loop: CASSKRTGLLEDYGYTF. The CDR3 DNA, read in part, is TGTGCCAGTAGTAAACGGACAGGGTTGCTCGAGGACTATGGC.

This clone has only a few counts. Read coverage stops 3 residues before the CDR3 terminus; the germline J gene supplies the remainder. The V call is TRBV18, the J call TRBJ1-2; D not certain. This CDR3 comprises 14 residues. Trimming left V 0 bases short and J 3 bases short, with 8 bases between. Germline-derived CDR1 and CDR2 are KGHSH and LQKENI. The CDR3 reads CASSPPVGDYGYTF. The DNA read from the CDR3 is TGTGCCAGCTCACCACCGGTCGGGGACTATGGC.

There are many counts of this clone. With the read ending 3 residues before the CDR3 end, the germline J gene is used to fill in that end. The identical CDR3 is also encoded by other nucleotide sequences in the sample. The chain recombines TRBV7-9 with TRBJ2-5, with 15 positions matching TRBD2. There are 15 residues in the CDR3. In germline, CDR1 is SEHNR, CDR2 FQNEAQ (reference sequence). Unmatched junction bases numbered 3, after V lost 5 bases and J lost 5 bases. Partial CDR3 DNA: TGTGCCAGCAGCCTAGGACTAGCGGGGGGGGAGACC. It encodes CASSLGLAGGET. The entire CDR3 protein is CASSLGLAGGETQYF.

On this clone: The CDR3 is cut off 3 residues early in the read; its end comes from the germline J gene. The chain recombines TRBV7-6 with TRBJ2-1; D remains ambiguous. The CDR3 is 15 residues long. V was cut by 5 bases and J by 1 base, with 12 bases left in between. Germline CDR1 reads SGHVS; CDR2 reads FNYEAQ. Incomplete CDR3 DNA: TGTGCCAGCAGCCGTACTACGAGGTCCTACAATGAG. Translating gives CASSRTTRSYNE. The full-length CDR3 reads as CASSRTTRSYNEQFF.

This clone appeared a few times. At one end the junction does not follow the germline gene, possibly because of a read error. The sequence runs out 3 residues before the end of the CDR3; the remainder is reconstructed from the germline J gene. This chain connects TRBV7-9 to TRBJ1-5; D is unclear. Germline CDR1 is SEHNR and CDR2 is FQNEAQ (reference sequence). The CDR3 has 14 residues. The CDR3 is CSSSLASSDQPQHF. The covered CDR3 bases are TGTTCCAGCAGCTTAGCGAGTTCGGATCAGCCC.

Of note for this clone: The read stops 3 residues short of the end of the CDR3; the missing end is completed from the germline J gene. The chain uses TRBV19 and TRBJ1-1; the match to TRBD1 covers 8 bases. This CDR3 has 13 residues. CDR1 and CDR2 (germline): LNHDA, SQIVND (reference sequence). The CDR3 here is CASSIDRGREAFF. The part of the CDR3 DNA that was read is TGTGCCAGTAGTATAGACAGGGGGCGGGAA.

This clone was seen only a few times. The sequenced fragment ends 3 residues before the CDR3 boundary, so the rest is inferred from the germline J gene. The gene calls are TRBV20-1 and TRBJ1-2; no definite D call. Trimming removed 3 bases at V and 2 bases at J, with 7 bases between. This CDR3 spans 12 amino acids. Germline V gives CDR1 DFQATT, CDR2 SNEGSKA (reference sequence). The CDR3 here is CSASPRNYGYTF. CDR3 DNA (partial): TGCAGTGCTAGCCCCAGAAACTATGGC.

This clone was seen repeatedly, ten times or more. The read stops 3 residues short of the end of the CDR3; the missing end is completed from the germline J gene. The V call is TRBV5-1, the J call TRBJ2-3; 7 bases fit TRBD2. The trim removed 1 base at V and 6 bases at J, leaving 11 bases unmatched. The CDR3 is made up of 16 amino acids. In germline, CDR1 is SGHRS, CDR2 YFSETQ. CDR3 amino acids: CASSLYVERGVDTQYF. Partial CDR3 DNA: TGCGCCAGCAGCTTGTACGTTGAGCGGGGAGTGGATACG.

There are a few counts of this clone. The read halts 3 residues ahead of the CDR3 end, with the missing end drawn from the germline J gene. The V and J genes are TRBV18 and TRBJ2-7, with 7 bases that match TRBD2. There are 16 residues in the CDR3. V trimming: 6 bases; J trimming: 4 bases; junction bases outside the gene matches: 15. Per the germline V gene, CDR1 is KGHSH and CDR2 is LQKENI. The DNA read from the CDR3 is TGTGCCAGCTCCCCTTGGGAGGTTAGCGGGCCGTACGAG. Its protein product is CASSPWEVSGPYE. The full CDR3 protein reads CASSPWEVSGPYEQYF.

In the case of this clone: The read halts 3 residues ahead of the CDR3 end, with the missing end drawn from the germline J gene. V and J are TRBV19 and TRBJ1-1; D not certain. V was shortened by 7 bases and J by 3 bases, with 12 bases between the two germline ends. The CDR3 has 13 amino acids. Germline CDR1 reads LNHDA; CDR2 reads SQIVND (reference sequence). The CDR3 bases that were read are TGTGCCAGTAAGGAGGCGCGGGACACTGAA. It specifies CASKEARDTE. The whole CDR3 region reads CASKEARDTEAFF. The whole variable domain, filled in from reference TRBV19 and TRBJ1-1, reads DGGITQSPKYLFRKEGQNVTLSCEQNLNHDAMYWYRQDPGQGLRLIYYSQIVNDFQKGDIAEGYSVSREKKESFPLTVTSAQKNPTAFYLCASKEARDTEAFFGQGTRLTVV.